This TCR beta chain emerged from a study of regulatory T cells in long-lasting Graves disease. Germline V CDR1 and CDR2: SNHLY, FYNNEI. The V end lost 4 bases, the J end lost 7 bases, and 16 bases lay between the germline ends. This CDR3 spans 15 amino acids. Time point here: persistent/refractory GD, antithyroid drugs over 5 years with positive TRAb. Making the TCR library involved RNA that had been extracted from PBMCs. It was by American Thyroid Association guidelines that Graves' disease was diagnosed. Tubes containing EDTA received roughly 10 milliliters of drawn peripheral blood. This clonotype showed up many times. HTBI primers from iRepertoire and Arm-PCR of CDR3 regions yielded the TCR beta libraries. Using its own MiXCR run on the multiplex PCR reads, TCRdb lists one record per CDR3 protein. This sample has about 450,000 distinct CDR3 sequences, with 23% found just once.

The TCR comes from a female donor with Graves disease. The specimen was peripheral blood mononuclear cells (PBMCs), collected when the disease was refractory, from a patient treated with antithyroid drugs. V gene TRBV2 combines with J gene TRBJ2-2; D may be TRBD2 (5 bases). CDR3 coding DNA: TGTGCCAGCAGTGGAGAGGGTACCATTGGCGGGGAGCTGTTTTTT. It codes for CASSGEGTIGGELFF. The full variable domain, its missing parts supplied by reference TRBV2 and TRBJ2-2, is EPEVTQTPSHQVTQMGQEVILRCVPISNHLYFYWYRQILGQKVEFLVSFYNNEISEKSEIFDDQFSVERPDGSNFTLKIRSTKLEDSAMYFCASSGEGTIGGELFFGEGSRLTVL.